The clone carrying this T cell receptor (beta chain) showed up just a few times. The sample comes from a study of blood T cell repertoires in COVID-19. The method was immunoSEQ multiplex PCR; TCRdb's version includes in-frame clones alone and lacks a portion of them. The sample contains about 200,000 clones, more than 75% of which appear only once. The CDR3 is 19 amino acids. V was pared by 4 bases and J by 5 bases, with 18 bases of the junction left unmatched. Germline lookup yields CDR1 LGHNA and CDR2 YNFKEQ. The TCR comes from a human donor in a cohort sampled during active COVID-19. Sequenced material: peripheral blood. The chain recombines TRBV4-2 with TRBJ2-2, with 8 bases matching TRBD2. CDR3 protein: CASSPKRARAGVDTGELFF. The CDR3 DNA reads as TGTGCCAGCAGCCCTAAGAGGGCCAGAGCGGGAGTTGATACCGGGGAGCTGTTTTTT.